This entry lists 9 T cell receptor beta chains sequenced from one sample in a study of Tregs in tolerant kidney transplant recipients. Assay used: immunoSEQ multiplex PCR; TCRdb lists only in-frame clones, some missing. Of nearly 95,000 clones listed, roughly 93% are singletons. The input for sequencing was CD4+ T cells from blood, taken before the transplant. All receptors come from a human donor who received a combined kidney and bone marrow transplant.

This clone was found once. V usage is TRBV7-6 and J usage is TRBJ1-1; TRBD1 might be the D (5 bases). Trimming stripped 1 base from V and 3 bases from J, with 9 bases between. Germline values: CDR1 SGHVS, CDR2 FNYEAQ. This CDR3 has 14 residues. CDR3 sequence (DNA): TGTGCCAGCAGCTTAGGAGACAGACACACTGAAGCTTTCTTT. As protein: CASSLGDRHTEAFF.

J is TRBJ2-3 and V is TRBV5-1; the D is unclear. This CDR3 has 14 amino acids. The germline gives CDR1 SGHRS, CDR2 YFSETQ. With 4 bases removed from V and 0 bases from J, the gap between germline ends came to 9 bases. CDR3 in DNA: TGCGCCAGCAGCACAACCTCTAGCACAGATACGCAGTATTTT. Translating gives CASSTTSSTDTQYF.

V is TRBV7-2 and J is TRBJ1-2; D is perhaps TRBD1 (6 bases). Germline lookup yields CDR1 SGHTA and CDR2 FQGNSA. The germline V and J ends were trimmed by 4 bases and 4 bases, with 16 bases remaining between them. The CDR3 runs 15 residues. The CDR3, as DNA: TGTGCCAGCAGCTCCGGGGACATCTCCACCTATGGCTACACCTTC. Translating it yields CASSSGDISTYGYTF. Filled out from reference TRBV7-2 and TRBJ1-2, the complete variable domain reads GAGVSQSPSNKVTEKGKDVELRCDPISGHTALYWYRQSLGQGLEFLIYFQGNSAPDKSGLPSDRFSAERTGGSVSTLTIQRTQQEDSAVYLCASSSGDISTYGYTFGSGTRLTVV.

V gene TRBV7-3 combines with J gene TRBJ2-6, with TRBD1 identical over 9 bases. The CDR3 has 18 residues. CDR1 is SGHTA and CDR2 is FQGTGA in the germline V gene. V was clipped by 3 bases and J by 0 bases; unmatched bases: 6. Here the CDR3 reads CASSLGTGPPSGANVLTF. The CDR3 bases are TGTGCCAGCAGCTTGGGGACAGGGCCTCCCTCTGGGGCCAACGTCCTGACTTTC.

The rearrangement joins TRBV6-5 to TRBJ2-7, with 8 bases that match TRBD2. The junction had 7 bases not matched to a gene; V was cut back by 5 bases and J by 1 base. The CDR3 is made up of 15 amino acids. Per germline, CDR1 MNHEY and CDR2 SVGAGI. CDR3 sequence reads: CASSNLAGSSYEQYF. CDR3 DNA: TGTGCCAGCAGTAATCTAGCGGGTTCTTCCTACGAGCAGTACTTC.

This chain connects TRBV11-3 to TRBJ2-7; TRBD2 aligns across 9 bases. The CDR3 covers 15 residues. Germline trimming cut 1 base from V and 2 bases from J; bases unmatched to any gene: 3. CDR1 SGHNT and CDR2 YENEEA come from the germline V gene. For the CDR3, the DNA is TGTGCCAGCAGCTTAGGTGGCGGGAGGGCCTACGAGCAGTACTTC. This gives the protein CASSLGGGRAYEQYF.

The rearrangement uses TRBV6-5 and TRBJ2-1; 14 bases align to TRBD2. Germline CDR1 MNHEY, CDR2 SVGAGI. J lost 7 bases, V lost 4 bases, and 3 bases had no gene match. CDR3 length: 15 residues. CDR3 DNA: TGTGCCAGCAGTTTTGGACTAGCGGGAGGTAATGAGCAGTTCTTC. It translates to CASSFGLAGGNEQFF.

The CDR3 protein is CASTEMTGSSYEQYF. The DNA for the CDR3 is TGCGCCAGCACCGAGATGACAGGGAGCTCCTACGAGCAGTACTTC. This chain joins TRBV5-1 and TRBJ2-7; 7 positions agree with TRBD1. Looked up from germline, CDR1 is SGHRS and CDR2 is YFSETQ. V shed 6 bases and J 0 bases; nucleotides not matched to a gene: 9. The CDR3 covers 15 residues.

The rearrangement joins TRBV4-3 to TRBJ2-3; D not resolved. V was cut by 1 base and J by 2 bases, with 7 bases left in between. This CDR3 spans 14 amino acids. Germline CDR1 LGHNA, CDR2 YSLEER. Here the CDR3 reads CASSQGANTDTQYF. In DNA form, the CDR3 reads TGCGCCAGCAGCCAAGGGGCTAACACAGATACGCAGTATTTT.